Listed below are T cell receptor beta chains from one sample, sequenced in a study of graft-versus-host responses after intestinal transplantation. Clones were sequenced by immunoSEQ multiplex PCR, and TCRdb holds only the in-frame ones, with some missing. The sample holds over 35,000 clones, about 90% seen once. The sample in question was PBMCs, obtained approximately 320 days after intestinal transplant. The receptors here all came from a human patient who received an intestinal transplant, so some T cells may come from the graft donor. CDR3s include the opening cysteine and the closing phenylalanine or tryptophan. A D gene is named only where the DNA matches it firmly. Not every row has a clone size; where given, it reads once, few, many or a size class.

d_call	j_call	clone_size	v_call	cdr3_nt	cdr3_aa
TRBD1	TRBJ1-6	-	TRBV28	TGTGCCAGCAGTTTATGGGCAGGGGGTTCACCCCTCCACTTT	CASSLWAGGSPLHF
-	TRBJ2-5	-	TRBV29-1	TGCAGCGTTGAAGGCCTGGTAGTAGAGACCCAGTACTTC	CSVEGLVVETQYF
-	TRBJ1-2	-	TRBV29-1	TGCAGCGTTGCAGGGCAGGGCACTAACTATGGCTACACCTTC	CSVAGQGTNYGYTF
-	TRBJ1-6	-	TRBV4-2	TGTGCCAGCAGCCAAGAACAGTCGGTGCTAGATAATTCACCCCTCCACTTT	CASSQEQSVLDNSPLHF
-	TRBJ1-5	-	TRBV6-1	TGTGCCAGCACTCGGACAGCTAGCAATCAGCCCCAGCATTTT	CASTRTASNQPQHF
TRBD2	TRBJ2-1	-	TRBV28	TGTGCCAGCAGCCCTAGCGGGAACAATGAGCAGTTCTTC	CASSPSGNNEQFF
-	TRBJ2-2	-	TRBV7-2	TGTGCCAGCAGCTTAGTAAGGGCCACCGGGGAGCTGTTTTTT	CASSLVRATGELFF
-	TRBJ1-5	once	TRBV9	TGTGCCAGCAGCCTAACGGACGGCTCACCCCAGCATTTT	CASSLTDGSPQHF
TRBD1	TRBJ2-2	-	TRBV5-1	TGCGCCAGCAGCTTGGGACAGGGTACCGGGGAGCTGTTTTTT	CASSLGQGTGELFF
TRBD2	TRBJ2-1	-	TRBV7-3	TGTGCCAGCAGCATGGGACTAGCGGGAAGCCAGCAGTTCTTC	CASSMGLAGSQQFF
TRBD2	TRBJ2-5	-	TRBV4-1	TGCGCCAGCAGCACTCCTGACGGGGGGGCGGGGACCCAGTACTTC	CASSTPDGGAGTQYF
TRBD2	TRBJ2-3	-	TRBV5-1	TGCGCCAGTACGCCGGGAGGGACACAGATACAGTATTTT	CASTPGGTQIQYF
-	TRBJ1-2	-	TRBV9	TGTGCCAGCAGCGTAGCCGGGTATAATGGCTACACCTTC	CASSVAGYNGYTF
-	TRBJ2-1	-	TRBV6-5	TGTGCCAGCAGTTGGGGTCGCAATGAGCAGTTCTTC	CASSWGRNEQFF
-	TRBJ1-5	-	TRBV4-1	TGCGCCAGCAGCCAAGATCGGCTTAAAGCCGTCCGCAATCAGCCCCAGCATTTT	CASSQDRLKAVRNQPQHF
-	TRBJ2-2	-	TRBV6-4	TGTGCCAGCAGTGTAGTGGGCGGCACCGGGGAGCTGTTTTTT	CASSVVGGTGELFF
-	TRBJ2-6	-	TRBV30	TGTGCCTGGAGGTTGGGGATCTCTGGGGCCAACGTCCTGACTTTC	CAWRLGISGANVLTF
TRBD1	TRBJ2-7	-	TRBV6-5	TGTGCCAGCAGTGAAGGGACAGGGGGCTACGAGCAGTACTTC	CASSEGTGGYEQYF
-	TRBJ1-5	-	TRBV9	TGTGCCAGCAGCGTAGGGACAGCAAATCAGCCCCAGCATTTT	CASSVGTANQPQHF
-	TRBJ2-7	-	TRBV4-1	TGCGCCAGCAGCCAAGGACAGAACTACGAGCAGTACTTC	CASSQGQNYEQYF
-	TRBJ1-2	-	TRBV6-1	TGTGCCAGCAGTGAACCCCCAGGCTATGGCTACACCTTC	CASSEPPGYGYTF
-	TRBJ2-1	-	TRBV29-1	TGCAGCGTTGAGGACTACAATGAGCAGTTCTTC	CSVEDYNEQFF
-	TRBJ2-7	-	TRBV6-5	TGTGCCAGCGGGAGGGGGGGCTCCGACGAGCAGTACTTC	CASGRGGSDEQYF
-	TRBJ1-2	-	TRBV5-4	TGTGCCAGCACCCCCGGGGCAGACTCCTATGGCTACACCTTC	CASTPGADSYGYTF
-	TRBJ2-7	once	TRBV6-1	TGTGCCAGTGCCTGGAGTGGTGGGGCCTCCGAGCAGTACTTC	CASAWSGGASEQYF
-	TRBJ2-2	-	TRBV7-9	TGTGCCAGCAGCGCAGTGTCTGCGAACACCGGGGAGCTGTTTTTT	CASSAVSANTGELFF
TRBD1	TRBJ2-7	-	TRBV2	TGTGCCAGCAAGCAGGGGGCCACCTACGAGCAGTACTTC	CASKQGATYEQYF
-	TRBJ2-4	once	TRBV4-1	TGCGCCAGCAGCCAAGAGAGGGCTCACGGGGACATTCAGTACTTC	CASSQERAHGDIQYF
-	TRBJ2-3	-	TRBV5-4	TGTGCCAGCAGCCCCCTCCCCGGGGGTAGCACAGATACGCAGTATTTT	CASSPLPGGSTDTQYF
-	TRBJ2-7	-	TRBV21-1	TGTGCCAGCAGCTGCATAGGGGGCGAGCAGTACTTC	CASSCIGGEQYF
-	TRBJ1-2	-	TRBV9	TGTGCCAGCAGCGGAGACAGCAACTATGGCTACACCTTC	CASSGDSNYGYTF
-	TRBJ2-1	-	TRBV9	TGTGCCAGCAGCGCGGACAGACAGCCTTACAATGAGCAGTTCTTC	CASSADRQPYNEQFF
TRBD1	TRBJ1-1	-	TRBV5-1	TGCGCCAGCAGCCTATGGACAGGGGACACTGAAGCTTTCTTT	CASSLWTGDTEAFF
TRBD1	TRBJ2-7	-	TRBV13	TGTGCCAGCAGCCCCCGGGACAGGGGAGACGAGCAGTACTTC	CASSPRDRGDEQYF
TRBD1	TRBJ2-7	once	TRBV28	TGTGCCAGCAGTTTAGGGGGGGGACAGGGTGCCTACGAGCAGTACTTC	CASSLGGGQGAYEQYF
-	TRBJ2-7	-	TRBV7-3	TGTGCCAGCAGCCTTAGTTTAGATAACGAGCAGTACTTC	CASSLSLDNEQYF
-	TRBJ1-4	once	TRBV28	TGTGCCAGCAGTTTTTTTGAAAAACTGTTTTTT	CASSFFEKLFF
-	TRBJ1-1	-	TRBV6-5	TGTGCCAGCAGTGCGGGAGTGAACACTGAAGCTTTCTTT	CASSAGVNTEAFF
-	TRBJ2-7	-	TRBV7-9	TGTGCCAGCAGCTTAAGGGGAACAGGGATCTCCTACGAGCAGTACTTC	CASSLRGTGISYEQYF
-	TRBJ2-5	few	TRBV18	TGTGCCAGCTCACCAGAGGGAGAGACCCAGTACTTC	CASSPEGETQYF
TRBD2	TRBJ2-5	-	TRBV6-5	TGTGCCAGCAGCGGGAGGGTTGAAGAGACCCAGTACTTC	CASSGRVEETQYF
TRBD2	TRBJ2-1	-	TRBV9	TGTGCCAGCAGCGCACCCTCAACTAGCGCTTCCTACAATGAGCAGTTCTTC	CASSAPSTSASYNEQFF
TRBD1	TRBJ1-1	-	TRBV2	TGTGCCAGCAGTGGGTCGGGGACAGGGGGCACTGAAGCTTTCTTT	CASSGSGTGGTEAFF
-	TRBJ1-6	once	TRBV19	TGTGCCAGTAGGGAACAGGGACTTCTAAACTCACCCCTCCACTTT	CASREQGLLNSPLHF
-	TRBJ2-1	-	TRBV11-1	TGTGCCAGCAGCAACTATGGGGAGACGAACAATGAGCAGTTCTTC	CASSNYGETNNEQFF
TRBD1	TRBJ2-2	-	TRBV11-2	TGTGCCAGCAACCTCTTATCCGGACAGGGGGCTAGAGGAGGGGAGCTGTTTTTT	CASNLLSGQGARGGELFF
-	TRBJ2-5	-	TRBV28	TGTGCCAGCAGTTTGGCCTTCCAGGAGACCCAGTACTTC	CASSLAFQETQYF
TRBD1	TRBJ2-1	-	TRBV10-2	TGCGCCAGCAGATCGGGACAGAGAGATGAGCAGTTCTTC	CASRSGQRDEQFF
TRBD2	TRBJ2-7	-	TRBV28	TGTGCCACCAGCGGGGGATCCTACGAGCAGTACTTC	CATSGGSYEQYF
TRBD2	TRBJ2-1	-	TRBV7-9	TGTGCCAGCAGCTCGACTAGCGGTTACGACAATGAGCAGTTCTTC	CASSSTSGYDNEQFF